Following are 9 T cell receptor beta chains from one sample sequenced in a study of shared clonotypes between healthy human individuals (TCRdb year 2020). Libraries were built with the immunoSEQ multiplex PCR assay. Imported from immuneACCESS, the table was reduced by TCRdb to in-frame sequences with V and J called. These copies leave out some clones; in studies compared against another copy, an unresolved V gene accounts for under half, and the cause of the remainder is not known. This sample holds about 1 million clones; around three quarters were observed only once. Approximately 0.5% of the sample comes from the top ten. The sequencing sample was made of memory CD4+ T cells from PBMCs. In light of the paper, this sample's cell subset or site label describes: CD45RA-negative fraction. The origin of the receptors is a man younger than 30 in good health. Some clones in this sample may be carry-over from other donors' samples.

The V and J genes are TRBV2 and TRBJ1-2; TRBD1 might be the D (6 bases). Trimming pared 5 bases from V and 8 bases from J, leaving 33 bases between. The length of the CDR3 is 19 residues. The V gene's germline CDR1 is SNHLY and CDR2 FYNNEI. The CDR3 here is CASSHYPKFRDIGGTGYTF. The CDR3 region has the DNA TGTGCCAGCAGTCATTACCCGAAATTCAGGGACATCGGCGGGACGGGCTACACCTTC.

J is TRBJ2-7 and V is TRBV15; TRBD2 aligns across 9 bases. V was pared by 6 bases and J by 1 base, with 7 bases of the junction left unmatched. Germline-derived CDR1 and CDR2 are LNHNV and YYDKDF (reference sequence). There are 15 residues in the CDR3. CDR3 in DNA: TGTGCCACCAGGGTTGGGCTAGCGGGATCCTACGAGCAGTACTTC. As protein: CATRVGLAGSYEQYF.

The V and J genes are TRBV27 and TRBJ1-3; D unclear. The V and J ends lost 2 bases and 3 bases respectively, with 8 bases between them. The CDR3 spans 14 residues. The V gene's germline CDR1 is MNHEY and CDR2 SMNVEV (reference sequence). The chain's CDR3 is CASSLNSRGNTIYF. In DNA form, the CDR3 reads TGTGCCAGCAGTTTAAACTCGCGTGGAAACACCATATATTTT.

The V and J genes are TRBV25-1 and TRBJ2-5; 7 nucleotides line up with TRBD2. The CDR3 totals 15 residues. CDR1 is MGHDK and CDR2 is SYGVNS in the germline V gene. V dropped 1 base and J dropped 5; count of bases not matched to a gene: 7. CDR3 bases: TGTGCCAGCAGTGAATCTTGGGGGGGAGCGGAGACCCAGTACTTC. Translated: CASSESWGGAETQYF.

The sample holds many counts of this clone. The CDR3 sequence: CASSPHRELTGELFF. As DNA, the CDR3 is TGTGCCAGCAGCCCTCACAGGGAACTCACCGGGGAGCTGTTTTTT. The chain carries TRBV7-3 and TRBJ2-2; weak D call: TRBD1 (6 bases). The CDR3 is 15 amino acids. The germline V gene has CDR1 SGHTA and CDR2 FQGTGA. Deletions cut 5 bases from V and 4 bases from J, with 14 bases between.

The CDR3 DNA reads TGTGCCAGCAGTCCCTTTTCGGTGACAACCCTCAATCAGCCCCAGCATTTT. It specifies CASSPFSVTTLNQPQHF. The chain uses TRBV27 and TRBJ1-5; unclear D gene. CDR1 and CDR2 (germline): MNHEY, SMNVEV (reference sequence). The CDR3 length is 17 residues. Deletions cut 5 bases from V and 3 bases from J, with 20 bases between.

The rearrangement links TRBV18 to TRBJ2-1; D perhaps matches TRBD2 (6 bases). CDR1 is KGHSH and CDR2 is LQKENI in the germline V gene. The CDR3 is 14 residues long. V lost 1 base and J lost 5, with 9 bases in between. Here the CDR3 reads CASSPRTTDNEQFF. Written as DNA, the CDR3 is TGTGCCAGCTCACCACGGACTACAGACAATGAGCAGTTCTTC.

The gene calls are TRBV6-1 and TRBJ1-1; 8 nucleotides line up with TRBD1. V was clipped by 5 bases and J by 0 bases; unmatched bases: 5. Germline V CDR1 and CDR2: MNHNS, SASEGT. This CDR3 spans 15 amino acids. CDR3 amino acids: CASSPRTGMNTEAFF. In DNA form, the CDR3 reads TGTGCCAGCAGTCCCCGGACAGGGATGAACACTGAAGCTTTCTTT.

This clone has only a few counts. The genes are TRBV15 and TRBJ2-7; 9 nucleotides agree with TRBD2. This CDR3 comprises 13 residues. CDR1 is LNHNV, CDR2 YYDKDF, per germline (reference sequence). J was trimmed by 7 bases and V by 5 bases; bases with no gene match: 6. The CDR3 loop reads CATSQFAGGEQYF. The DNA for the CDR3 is TGTGCCACCAGCCAATTTGCGGGGGGGGAGCAGTACTTC.